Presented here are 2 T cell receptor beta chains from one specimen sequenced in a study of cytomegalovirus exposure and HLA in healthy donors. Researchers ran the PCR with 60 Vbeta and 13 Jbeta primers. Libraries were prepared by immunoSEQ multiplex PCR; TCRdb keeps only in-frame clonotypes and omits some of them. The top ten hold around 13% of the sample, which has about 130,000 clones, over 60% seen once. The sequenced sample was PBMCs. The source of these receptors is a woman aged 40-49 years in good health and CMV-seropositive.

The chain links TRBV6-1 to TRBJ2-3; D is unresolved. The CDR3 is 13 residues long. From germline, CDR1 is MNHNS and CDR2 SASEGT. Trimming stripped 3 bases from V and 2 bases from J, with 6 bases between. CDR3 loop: CASSDGHTDTQYF. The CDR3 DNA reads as TGTGCCAGCAGTGATGGCCACACAGATACGCAGTATTTT.

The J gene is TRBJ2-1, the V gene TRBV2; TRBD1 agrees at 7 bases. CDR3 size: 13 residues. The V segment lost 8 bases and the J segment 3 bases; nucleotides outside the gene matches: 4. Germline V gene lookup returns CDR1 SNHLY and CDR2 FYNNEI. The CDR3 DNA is TGTGCCAGCGGTGGACAGGTCTACAATGAGCAGTTCTTC. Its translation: CASGGQVYNEQFF.